Listed below are T cell receptor beta chains from one sample, sequenced in a study of PD-L1 blockade in urothelial cancer. Measured with immunoSEQ multiplex PCR; TCRdb has only the in-frame clones, and not every one. The sample lists about 44,000 clones, more than 75% occurring once. Sequenced material: PBMCs, taken around atezolizumab (anti-PD-L1) treatment. All receptors come from a man in his 70s with urothelial cancer. Each CDR3 is given with its conserved first and last residue. The D gene is left open where the match is weak. Clone size is given for some rows only: seen once, a few or many times, or a class if the clone is expanded.

TRBD1	TRBJ2-7	few	TRBV28	CASSLWGTGVPYEQYF	TGTGCCAGCAGTTTATGGGGGACAGGGGTTCCCTACGAGCAGTACTTC
TRBD1	TRBJ1-2	.	TRBV5-5	CASRRQGVDGYTF	TGTGCCAGCAGGAGACAGGGGGTGGATGGCTACACCTTC
.	TRBJ2-7	.	TRBV27	CASSGRDSGSYEQYF	TGTGCCAGCAGTGGCCGGGACTCGGGATCCTACGAGCAGTACTTC
.	TRBJ2-7	.	TRBV4-3	CASSSGVGYEQYF	TGCGCCAGCAGTTCAGGGGTAGGCTACGAGCAGTACTTC
.	TRBJ1-4	.	TRBV21-1	CASSPGTAQNEKLFF	TGTGCCAGCAGCCCCGGGACAGCTCAGAATGAAAAACTGTTTTTT
.	TRBJ1-1	.	TRBV4-1	CASSRNRDTEAFF	TGCGCCAGCAGCCGGAACCGGGACACAGAAGCTTTCTTT
TRBD2	TRBJ2-5	.	TRBV7-3	CASSLGLAGGEETQYF	TGTGCCAGCAGCCTAGGACTAGCGGGAGGGGAAGAGACCCAGTACTTC
TRBD1	TRBJ2-7	.	TRBV5-4	CASSFALDRSYEQYF	TGTGCCAGCAGCTTTGCCCTGGACAGGAGCTACGAGCAGTACTTC
.	TRBJ2-7	.	TRBV10-3	CAVTKDYSYEQYF	TGTGCCGTCACCAAGGACTACTCCTACGAGCAGTACTTC
.	TRBJ1-1	few	TRBV5-1	CASSPRGRVKNTEAFF	TGCGCCAGCAGCCCCCGAGGGCGGGTCAAGAACACTGAAGCTTTCTTT
.	TRBJ1-3	.	TRBV9	CASNSAPGNSGNTIYF	TGTGCCAGCAACTCCGCGCCCGGGAACTCTGGAAACACCATATATTTT
TRBD1	TRBJ1-2	.	TRBV7-2	CASSQDTGTGTYGYTF	TGTGCCAGCAGCCAAGACACCGGGACAGGGACCTATGGCTACACCTTC